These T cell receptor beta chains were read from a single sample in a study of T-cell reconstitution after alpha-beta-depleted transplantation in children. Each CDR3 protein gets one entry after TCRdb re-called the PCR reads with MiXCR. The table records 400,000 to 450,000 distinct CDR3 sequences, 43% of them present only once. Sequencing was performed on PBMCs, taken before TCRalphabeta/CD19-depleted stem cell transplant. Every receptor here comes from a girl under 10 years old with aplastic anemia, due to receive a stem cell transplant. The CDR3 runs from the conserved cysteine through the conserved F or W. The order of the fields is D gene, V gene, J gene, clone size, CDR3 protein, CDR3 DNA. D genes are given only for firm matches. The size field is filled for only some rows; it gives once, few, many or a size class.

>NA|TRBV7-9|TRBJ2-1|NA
CASSLVLGRYEQFF
TGTGCCAGCAGCTTAGTTCTAGGGCGGTATGAGCAGTTCTTC
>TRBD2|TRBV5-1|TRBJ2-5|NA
CASSWPALAEDARETQYF
TGCGCCAGCAGCTGGCCCGCGCTAGCGGAGGACGCAAGGGAGACCCAGTACTTC
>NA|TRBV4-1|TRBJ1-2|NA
CASSQDAGDYGYTF
TGCGCCAGCAGCCAAGATGCAGGAGACTATGGCTACACCTTC
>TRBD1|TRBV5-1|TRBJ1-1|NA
CASSLNRGRTETFF
TGCGCCAGCAGTCTTAACAGGGGGCGAACTGAAACTTTCTTT
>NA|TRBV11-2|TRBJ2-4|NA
CASSLLPRENIQYF
TGTGCCAGCAGCTTATTGCCTCGGGAAAACATTCAGTACTTC
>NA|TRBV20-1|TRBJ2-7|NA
CSARDGYYEQYF
TGCAGTGCTAGGGACGGATACTACGAGCAGTACTTC
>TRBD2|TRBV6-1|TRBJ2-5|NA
CASTQRGGLQETQYF
TGTGCCAGCACCCAGCGGGGGGGTCTTCAAGAGACCCAGTACTTC
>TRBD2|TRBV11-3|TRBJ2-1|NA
CASSNRTSGKDEQFF
TGTGCCAGCAGCAACCGGACTAGCGGAAAGGATGAGCAGTTCTTC
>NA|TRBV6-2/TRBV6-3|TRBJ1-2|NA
CASSRTPGAQSGYTF
TGTGCCAGCAGCCGTACACCCGGGGCCCAGAGCGGCTACACCTTC
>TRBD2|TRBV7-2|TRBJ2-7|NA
CASSLGLAGLAGGEQYF
TGTGCCAGCAGCTTAGGACTGGCGGGACTAGCGGGTGGGGAGCAGTACTTC
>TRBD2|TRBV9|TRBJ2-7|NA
CASSVRTSDGEQYF
TGTGCCAGCAGCGTAAGAACTAGCGACGGCGAGCAGTACTTC
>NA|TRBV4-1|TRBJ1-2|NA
CASSQEEARAYGYTF
TGCGCCAGCAGCCAAGAGGAAGCCAGGGCGTATGGCTACACCTTC
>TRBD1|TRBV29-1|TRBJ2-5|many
CSVARTGAETQYF
TGCAGCGTTGCCAGGACAGGGGCGGAGACCCAGTACTTC
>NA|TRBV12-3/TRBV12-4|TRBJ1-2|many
CASSSTVDGYTF
TGTGCCAGCAGTTCCACAGTGGATGGCTACACCTTC
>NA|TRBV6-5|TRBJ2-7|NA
CASSYYGYEQYF
TGTGCCAGCAGTTACTATGGCTACGAGCAGTACTTC
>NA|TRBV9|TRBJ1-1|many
CASSLSGADWDTEAFF
TGTGCCAGCAGCCTGTCGGGGGCAGACTGGGACACTGAAGCTTTCTTT
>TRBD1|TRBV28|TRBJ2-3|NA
CAIQGQGTTDTQYF
TGTGCCATCCAGGGACAGGGGACGACAGATACGCAGTATTTT
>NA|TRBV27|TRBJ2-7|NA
CASSLTGAAYEQYF
TGTGCCAGCAGTTTAACGGGGGCTGCCTACGAGCAGTACTTC
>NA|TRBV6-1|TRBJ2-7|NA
CASRGAPRTYEQYF
TGTGCCAGCAGGGGGGCCCCAAGGACCTACGAGCAGTACTTC
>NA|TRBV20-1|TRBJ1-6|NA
CSAREARDNSPLHF
TGCAGTGCTAGAGAAGCCAGGGATAATTCACCCCTCCACTTT
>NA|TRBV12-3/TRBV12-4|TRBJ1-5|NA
CASKEGSHPNQPQHF
TGTGCCAGCAAAGAGGGAAGCCACCCCAATCAGCCCCAGCATTTT
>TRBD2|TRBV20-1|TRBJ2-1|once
CSASLAVYNEQFF
TGCAGTGCTTCTCTAGCGGTATACAATGAGCAGTTCTTC
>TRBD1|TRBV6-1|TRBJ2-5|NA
CASTQGELWETQYF
TGTGCCAGTACTCAGGGGGAGTTGTGGGAGACCCAGTACTTC
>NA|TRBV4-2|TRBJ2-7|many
CASSQDPFPYEQYF
TGTGCCAGCAGCCAAGATCCCTTCCCCTACGAGCAGTACTTC
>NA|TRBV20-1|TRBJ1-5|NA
CSVEAGVSNQPQHF
TGCAGTGTAGAAGCAGGGGTAAGCAATCAGCCCCAGCATTTT
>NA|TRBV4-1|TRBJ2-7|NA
CASSQESGVGSYEQYF
TGCGCCAGCAGCCAAGAATCGGGCGTCGGCTCCTACGAGCAGTACTTC
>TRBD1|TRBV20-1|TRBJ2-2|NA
CSARGRDRGPNTGELFF
TGCAGTGCTAGAGGGCGGGACAGGGGCCCGAACACCGGGGAGCTGTTTTTT
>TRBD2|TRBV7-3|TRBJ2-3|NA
CASSRTSGNTQYF
TGTGCCAGCAGCCGAACTAGCGGAAATACGCAGTATTTT
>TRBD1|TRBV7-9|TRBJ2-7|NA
CASSFRQGGYEQYF
TGTGCCAGCAGCTTTAGACAGGGTGGCTACGAGCAGTACTTC
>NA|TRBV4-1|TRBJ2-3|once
CASSPSGNTQYF
TGCGCCAGCAGCCCAAGCGGAAATACGCAGTATTTT
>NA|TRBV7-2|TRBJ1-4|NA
CASSLEPMADEKLFF
TGTGCCAGCAGCTTAGAGCCTATGGCGGATGAAAAACTGTTTTTT
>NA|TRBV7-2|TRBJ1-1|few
CASRYTVNTEAFF
TGTGCCAGCAGATACACAGTGAACACTGAAGCTTTCTTT
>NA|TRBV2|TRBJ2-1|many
CASMSEGLREQFF
TGTGCCAGCATGAGTGAGGGCCTTCGCGAGCAGTTCTTC
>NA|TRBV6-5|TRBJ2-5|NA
CASSYRHSGAETQYF
TGTGCCAGCAGTTACCGCCATTCTGGCGCGGAGACCCAGTACTTC
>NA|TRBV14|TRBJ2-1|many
CASSQGVASSDVNEQFF
TGTGCCAGCAGCCAAGGAGTAGCCTCAAGTGACGTTAATGAGCAGTTCTTC
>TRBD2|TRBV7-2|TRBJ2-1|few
CASSSTSGAHEQFF
TGTGCCAGCAGCTCAACTAGCGGGGCCCATGAGCAGTTCTTC
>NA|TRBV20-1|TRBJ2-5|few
CSARQFGETQYF
TGCAGTGCTAGACAGTTTGGGGAGACCCAGTACTTC